The text below deals with one TCR beta chain. Trimming shortened V by 5 bases and J by 4 bases, and 12 bases separated the two germline ends. CDR1 SGHTA and CDR2 FQGNSA come from the germline V gene. The length of the CDR3 is 14 residues. The sample comes from a study of blood T cell repertoires in COVID-19. Authors' processing steps: Estimation of nucleated cell counts was performed using reference gene primer amplification. Assay used: immunoSEQ multiplex PCR; TCRdb lists only in-frame clones, some missing. V and J calls and clone size come straight from that table; D and trimming were deduced from the DNA. This table holds 60,000 to 75,000 clones, 88% found once.

The specimen sequenced was peripheral blood. The genes are TRBV7-2 and TRBJ1-5; TRBD1 is a possible D gene (6 bases). This TCR derives from a human donor in a cohort sampled during active COVID-19. The CDR3 spells CASSAKQGNQPQHF. DNA of the CDR3: TGTGCCAGCAGCGCAAAACAGGGTAATCAGCCCCAGCATTTT.